Listed below are T cell receptor beta chains from one sample, sequenced in a study of T cells after somatic rescue of genetic block. Generated by immunoSEQ multiplex PCR, the TCRdb table keeps only in-frame clones and is missing some. This sample has about 14,000 clones, with 65% to 85% found just once. The sequenced sample was peripheral blood mononuclear cells (PBMCs). The receptors shown here come from a boy aged 5-17 years. CDR3s leave out the opening cysteine and the closing phenylalanine or tryptophan. Each record gives: V gene, clone size, CDR3 length, J gene, CDR3 protein. Where a row states a size, it is once, few, many or the class of an expanded clone; other rows omit it.

>TRBV5-1|-|13|TRBJ2-5
ASSLVAGRKETQY
>TRBV7-2|-|14|TRBJ2-5
ASSFGLEGDRETQY
>TRBV11-2|-|14|TRBJ1-5
ASSSGGGQGPQPQH
>TRBV6-5|-|10|TRBJ2-7
ASSYRDGHRH
>TRBV28|-|14|TRBJ2-3
ASSPLRGPTTDTQY
>TRBV14|-|15|TRBJ2-3
ASSHGLAGGLTDTQY
>TRBV5-4|-|16|TRBJ2-3
ASSLSLWTSGSTDTQY
>TRBV27|-|12|TRBJ2-3
ASRAREGTDTQY
>TRBV9|medium-sized|10|TRBJ2-1
ASSVGINEQF
>TRBV6-1|-|11|TRBJ2-5
ASAIGAQETQY
>TRBV6-5|-|13|TRBJ2-7
ASSLAGGPSGEQY
>TRBV9|-|13|TRBJ2-3
ASSPGGTHTDTQY
>TRBV20-1|-|8|TRBJ2-1
SASNNEQF
>TRBV28|-|16|TRBJ1-5
ASSFGGRGIYSNQPQH
>TRBV2|once|10|TRBJ2-5
ASSEEGATQY
>TRBV18|-|14|TRBJ2-1
ASSPPDSLSYNEQF
>TRBV2|once|11|TRBJ1-5
ASSEGGRQPQH
>TRBV19|-|14|TRBJ1-4
ASSIGQGAVNEKLF
>TRBV25-1|-|13|TRBJ2-2
ASSGWTGNTGELF
>TRBV28|few|13|TRBJ2-7
ASSLSGAGRYEQY
>TRBV28|-|12|TRBJ1-2
ASRAMGTNYGYT
>TRBV2|-|14|TRBJ2-1
ASSPEAGISYNEQF
>TRBV19|once|12|TRBJ2-1
ASAASGSYNEQF
>TRBV6-4|-|16|TRBJ2-1
ASRSGGRLWGVYNEQF
>TRBV6-1|-|13|TRBJ2-3
ASSERGGLADTQY
>TRBV27|-|13|TRBJ1-1
ASSLLRGQNTEAF
>TRBV13|-|11|TRBJ1-2
ASSLTGGYGYT
>TRBV7-8|-|13|TRBJ2-1
ASSLKRTSRNEQF
>TRBV28|-|14|TRBJ2-3
ASSALRDRFTDTQY
>TRBV5-6|-|11|TRBJ2-3
ASSPGGTDTQY
>TRBV19|-|12|TRBJ2-7
ASRRTSGSYEQY
>TRBV27|-|13|TRBJ1-1
ASSLGGFMNTEAF
>TRBV7-9|few|13|TRBJ1-4
ASSKDRVGGEKLF
>TRBV19|-|14|TRBJ1-3
ASRSLGQAARDTIY
>TRBV5-5|-|11|TRBJ2-5
ASCTGLEETQY
>TRBV9|-|11|TRBJ2-7
ASSVGQNYEQY
>TRBV5-1|few|12|TRBJ2-3
ASSLEKGRDTQY
>TRBV28|-|11|TRBJ2-3
ASSLPGADTQY
>TRBV25-1|-|11|TRBJ1-6
ASSGQTNSPLH
>TRBV14|-|10|TRBJ1-4
ASSEGDGKLF
>TRBV5-1|-|15|TRBJ1-2
ASSSGFIQGGRNGYT